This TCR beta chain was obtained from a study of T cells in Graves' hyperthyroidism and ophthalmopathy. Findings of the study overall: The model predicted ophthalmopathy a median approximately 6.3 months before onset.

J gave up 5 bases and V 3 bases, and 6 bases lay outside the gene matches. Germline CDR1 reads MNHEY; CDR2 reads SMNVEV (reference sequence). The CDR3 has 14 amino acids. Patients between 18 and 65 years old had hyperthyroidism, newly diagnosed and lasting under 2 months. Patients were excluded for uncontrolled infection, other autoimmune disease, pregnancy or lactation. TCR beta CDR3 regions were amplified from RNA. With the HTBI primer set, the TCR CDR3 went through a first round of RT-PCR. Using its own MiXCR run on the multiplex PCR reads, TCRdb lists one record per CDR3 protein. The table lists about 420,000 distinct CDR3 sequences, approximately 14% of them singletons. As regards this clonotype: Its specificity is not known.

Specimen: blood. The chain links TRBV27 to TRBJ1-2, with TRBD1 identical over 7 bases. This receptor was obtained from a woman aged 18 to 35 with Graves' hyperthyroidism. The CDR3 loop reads CASSLAGQHYGYTF. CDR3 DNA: TGTGCCAGCAGTTTGGCGGGACAGCATTATGGCTACACCTTC.